The rows below give T cell receptor beta chains drawn from one sample of a study of T cell responses to AZD1222 COVID-19 vaccine. Sequenced by immunoSEQ multiplex PCR; TCRdb stores in-frame clones only, minus some. This sample has about 190,000 clones; 85% to 95% occur once, and the top ten carry approximately 1.4%. The sample in question was peripheral blood, obtained on day 0 of AZD1222 vaccination. Receptors were obtained from an adult in good health. CDR3s include the opening cysteine and the closing phenylalanine or tryptophan. Fields, in order: CDR3 protein, CDR3 DNA, V gene, J gene, D gene, clone size. D genes are given only for firm matches. Rows may omit the clone size; those that give it use once, few, many or a size class.

cdr3_aa: CASSPRHPGTYGYTF
cdr3_nt: TGTGCCAGCAGCCCTAGACATCCTGGGACGTATGGCTACACCTTC
v_call: TRBV6-2/TRBV6-3
j_call: TRBJ1-2
d_call: .
clone_size: .

cdr3_aa: CAGHRGGSGNQPQHF
cdr3_nt: TGTGCCGGGCACAGGGGGGGTAGTGGCAATCAGCCCCAGCATTTT
v_call: TRBV6-5
j_call: TRBJ1-5
d_call: TRBD1
clone_size: .

cdr3_aa: CASSVLRDSHNEQFF
cdr3_nt: TGTGCCAGCAGCGTACTACGGGACTCACACAATGAGCAGTTCTTC
v_call: TRBV9
j_call: TRBJ2-1
d_call: .
clone_size: .

cdr3_aa: CASSLVSGGGYTDTQYF
cdr3_nt: TGCGCCAGCAGCTTGGTAAGCGGGGGCGGTTACACAGATACGCAGTATTTT
v_call: TRBV5-1
j_call: TRBJ2-3
d_call: TRBD2
clone_size: .

cdr3_aa: CASSDWVDLAFF
cdr3_nt: TGTGCCAGCAGTGACTGGGTCGACTTAGCTTTCTTT
v_call: TRBV6-1
j_call: TRBJ1-1
d_call: .
clone_size: .

cdr3_aa: CASSRAGEAYGYTF
cdr3_nt: TGTGCCAGCAGTCGAGCTGGGGAGGCCTATGGCTACACCTTC
v_call: TRBV3-1/TRBV3-2
j_call: TRBJ1-2
d_call: .
clone_size: .

cdr3_aa: CASSTRTGFYGYTF
cdr3_nt: TGTGCCAGTAGTACAAGGACGGGTTTCTATGGCTACACCTTC
v_call: TRBV19
j_call: TRBJ1-2
d_call: .
clone_size: .

cdr3_aa: CASSVAKGNYGYTF
cdr3_nt: TGTGCCAGCAGCGTAGCTAAGGGTAACTATGGCTACACCTTC
v_call: TRBV9
j_call: TRBJ1-2
d_call: .
clone_size: .

cdr3_aa: CATSRDRTATNYGYTF
cdr3_nt: TGTGCCACCAGCAGAGACCGGACAGCTACTAACTATGGCTACACCTTC
v_call: TRBV15
j_call: TRBJ1-2
d_call: .
clone_size: .

cdr3_aa: CSVETTGGQPQHF
cdr3_nt: TGCAGCGTTGAAACGACAGGGGGACAGCCCCAGCATTTT
v_call: TRBV29-1
j_call: TRBJ1-5
d_call: TRBD1
clone_size: .

cdr3_aa: CASSLERLAGTNEQFF
cdr3_nt: TGCGCCAGCAGCTTGGAGAGACTAGCGGGGACCAATGAGCAGTTCTTC
v_call: TRBV5-1
j_call: TRBJ2-1
d_call: TRBD2
clone_size: once

cdr3_aa: CAFSMNTEAFF
cdr3_nt: TGTGCCTTCAGTATGAACACTGAAGCTTTCTTT
v_call: TRBV30
j_call: TRBJ1-1
d_call: .
clone_size: .

cdr3_aa: CAWSVGGANEKLFF
cdr3_nt: TGTGCCTGGAGTGTAGGCGGGGCAAATGAAAAACTGTTTTTT
v_call: TRBV30
j_call: TRBJ1-4
d_call: .
clone_size: .

cdr3_aa: CAISVRSRTYEQYF
cdr3_nt: TGTGCCATCTCCGTCAGGAGTCGAACCTACGAGCAGTACTTC
v_call: TRBV10-3
j_call: TRBJ2-7
d_call: .
clone_size: .

cdr3_aa: CASSKSIGAGNTEAFF
cdr3_nt: TGTGCCAGCAGCAAATCGATCGGGGCCGGGAACACTGAAGCTTTCTTT
v_call: TRBV21-1
j_call: TRBJ1-1
d_call: .
clone_size: .

cdr3_aa: CATPRGSSSTDTQYF
cdr3_nt: TGTGCCACCCCGAGGGGGAGCTCTAGCACAGATACGCAGTATTTT
v_call: TRBV7-9
j_call: TRBJ2-3
d_call: .
clone_size: .

cdr3_aa: CASSQDPVLEKLFF
cdr3_nt: TGCGCCAGCAGCCAAGATCCCGTCCTTGAAAAACTGTTTTTT
v_call: TRBV4-3
j_call: TRBJ1-4
d_call: .
clone_size: .

cdr3_aa: CASSITLPSPLHF
cdr3_nt: TGTGCCAGTAGTATAACCCTCCCTTCACCCCTCCACTTT
v_call: TRBV19
j_call: TRBJ1-6
d_call: .
clone_size: .

cdr3_aa: CATADRDNEQFF
cdr3_nt: TGTGCCACCGCGGACAGGGACAATGAGCAGTTCTTC
v_call: TRBV10-3
j_call: TRBJ2-1
d_call: TRBD1
clone_size: .

cdr3_aa: CASSTGTGHSPLHF
cdr3_nt: TGTGCCAGTAGTACCGGGACAGGACACTCACCCCTCCACTTT
v_call: TRBV19
j_call: TRBJ1-6
d_call: TRBD1
clone_size: .

cdr3_aa: CASSRDRGLPEAFF
cdr3_nt: TGTGCCAGCTCACGGGACAGGGGGTTACCAGAAGCTTTCTTT
v_call: TRBV18
j_call: TRBJ1-1
d_call: TRBD1
clone_size: .

cdr3_aa: CASSVGQELYNEQFF
cdr3_nt: TGTGCCAGCAGCGTAGGACAGGAACTTTACAATGAGCAGTTCTTC
v_call: TRBV9
j_call: TRBJ2-1
d_call: .
clone_size: .

cdr3_aa: CASSKTRLEAQYF
cdr3_nt: TGTGCCAGTAGCAAAACCCGCCTCGAGGCCCAGTACTTC
v_call: TRBV19
j_call: TRBJ2-5
d_call: .
clone_size: .